The source of this TCR beta chain is a study of T cells in Graves' hyperthyroidism and ophthalmopathy (dated by TCRdb to between 2017 and 2020). A note on the overall study: Peripheral blood samples were taken at the time of initial diagnosis, prior to any treatment. TCR V-J signatures able to tell the groups apart were searched for in a discovery cohort of 95 to 100 patients, of whom 40 to 45 had Graves' ophthalmopathy and more than 55 had stable Graves' hyperthyroidism. Prospective prediction of ophthalmopathy was tested in an independent validation cohort of 18 hyperthyroidism patients and some 17 patients who later progressed to ophthalmopathy. The 95 to 100 discovery patients were randomly divided into training and test sets at a 7:3 ratio. In about 6 Graves' hyperthyroidism patients, the study also compared T-cell repertoires from thyroid tissue with T-cell repertoires from blood. Once sampling was done, hyperthyroidism patients were given methimazole at a starting dose of 30 mg daily, whereas ophthalmopathy patients were given high-dose intravenous methylprednisolone. The paper describes TCR Vbeta CDR3 sequencing of some 130 peripheral blood samples, made up of roughly 45 ophthalmopathy patients, 70 to 80 hyperthyroidism patients and some 17 progressor patients. Results the study describes overall, beyond this receptor: Blood samples also contained most of the expanded thyroid clonotypes (frequency above 0.001), which suggests that blood repertoires may reflect thyroid immune responses. Sample size was not statistically predetermined, and investigators were not blinded to group allocation. A 13 V-J signature model separated ophthalmopathy from stable hyperthyroidism, with approximately 86% sensitivity and just under 84% specificity in cross-validation and 80%/75% in testing. In validation, progression to ophthalmopathy was predicted by the model with 70.59% sensitivity and roughly 76% specificity, a median of roughly six months before onset.

At least ten counts were recorded for this clonotype. Its antigen is unknown. Base qualities are not at hand, and no much larger clone is one base apart. Hyperthyroidism patients were newly diagnosed, with disease duration under 2 months, and aged 18 to 65 years. Patients with uncontrolled infections, other autoimmune diseases, pregnancy or lactation were excluded. Diagnoses were based on clinical symptoms, serum thyroxine and TRAb, thyroid ultrasound and orbital computed tomography. Blood from progressor patients was collected at the time of first diagnosis with hyperthyroidism, before any ophthalmopathy symptoms had appeared. Ficoll-Paque density gradient centrifugation was used to isolate PBMCs from about 9 ml of fresh peripheral blood. Progressor patients were first diagnosed with Graves' hyperthyroidism and then developed ophthalmopathy during follow-up. Total RNA was extracted using Trizol reagent, and RNA quality was assessed on an Agilent 2100 Bioanalyzer.

TCR beta CDR3 regions were amplified from RNA transcripts. The first round of RT-PCR for the TCR CDR3 was performed with the HTBI primer set and the Qiagen OneStep RT-PCR kit. A second multiplex PCR round built the libraries, followed by size selection and purification. Libraries were sequenced paired-end with 100 bp reads on an Illumina HiSeq2000. Turning to the authors' computational methods: SOAPnuke was used to process the raw data, removing reads that contained adapters or uncalled bases, had a mean Phred below 15, or lacked an exact match to the constant primer or identifier. COPE v1.2.5 was used to merge the high-quality paired reads, and each unique nucleotide sequence was defined as a clonotype. MiTCR v1.1 was used to align clonotypes to the IMGT TRBV, TRBD and TRBJ reference segments. Only V-J combinations with frequency above 0.0001, covering about 99% of repertoires, were analysed. The TCS score was defined as the ratio of F50 (clonal expansion) to E x V (chaos), calculated using BLOSUM62-based TCRdist between CDR3 peptides within each V-J. Welch's t-statistics and random forest reduced just over 500 V-J features to roughly 13, which were used in a naive Bayes classifier (R e1071). The public sequencing data were trimmed at Q25 with fastp and processed into clonotypes with MiXCR by TCRdb, which kept only in-frame beta chains. Each record represents a unique CDR3 protein, reported with the most common genes and DNA among its rows. The V and J calls come from TCRdb's annotation, not from the publication. In this sample the table shows more than 350,000 distinct CDR3 sequences, approximately 17% of which occur a single time. Of the sample, around 35% falls within the top ten clones.

Germline trimming amounts to 2 bases on V and 8 bases on J, with 15 as the count of junction bases outside the gene matches. The germline V gene gives CDR1 as MDHEN and CDR2 as SYDVKM. The CDR3 goes from the cysteine to the phenylalanine over 18 residues. The entry retains the CDR3 DNA only, 54 bases that are in frame from base 1. The sample taken for sequencing was blood. Rearrangement joined TRBV28 to TRBJ2-1; 10 central nucleotides agree with TRBD2. The receptor comes from a woman under 40 with Graves' hyperthyroidism that later progressed to Graves' ophthalmopathy. The CDR3 reads as follows: CASSLIGVGSGGMHEQFF. The nucleotides are TGTGCCAGCAGTTTAATCGGCGTCGGTAGCGGGGGGATGCATGAGCAGTTCTTC.